These 8 T cell receptor beta chains were sequenced from one sample in a study of CD8 T cells in Susac syndrome. Random hexamers primed reverse transcription of roughly 0.5 to 1 ug RNA. TCRdb itself ran the immunoSEQ multiplex PCR reads through MiXCR, one entry per CDR3 protein. This table holds 200,000 to 250,000 distinct CDR3 sequences, 85% to 95% found once. Sequencing used CD4+ T cells from PBMCs. Source of these receptors: a human donor with multiple sclerosis.

The chain carries TRBV7-2 and TRBJ1-2; TRBD1 aligns across 8 bases. The CDR3 spans 14 residues. The germline V gene has CDR1 SGHTA and CDR2 FQGNSA. The junction had 6 bases not matched to a gene; V was cut back by 5 bases and J by 4 bases. In DNA form, the CDR3 reads TGTGCCAGCAGCCCCGCCGGGACAGGCTATGGCTACACCTTC. Residues: CASSPAGTGYGYTF.

This sequence joins TRBV3-1 and TRBJ1-2; maybe TRBD1 (5 bases). V was cut by 3 bases and J by 8 bases, with 22 bases left in between. Germline loops: CDR1 LGHDT, CDR2 YNNKEL (reference sequence). The length of the CDR3 is 16 residues. Written as DNA, the CDR3 is TGTGCCAGCAGCCACGGTGCCAGCAGGGCCGGTGGAGGCTACACCTTC. It specifies CASSHGASRAGGGYTF.

This clonotype showed up just once. The DNA for the CDR3 is TGTGCCAGCAGCCCTACAGGGGGATTGGGCGAGCAGTACTTC. The encoded protein is CASSPTGGLGEQYF. The J gene is TRBJ2-7, the V gene TRBV3-1; 8 bases line up with TRBD1. J lost 6 bases, V lost 4 bases, and 8 bases had no gene match. The CDR3 totals 14 residues. CDR1 LGHDT and CDR2 YNNKEL come from the germline V gene (reference sequence).

For the CDR3, the DNA is TGCAGCGTTGATTTTATGGGGGCTCGAATTCTCCGGGCTGAAGCTTTCTTT. Translation gives CSVDFMGARILRAEAFF. This sequence joins TRBV29-1 and TRBJ1-1; possibly TRBD1 for D (6 bases). The V end lost 3 bases, the J end lost 6 bases, and 26 bases lay between the germline ends. Germline CDR1 SQVTM, CDR2 ANQGSEA. This CDR3 spans 17 amino acids.

CDR3 region: CASNGLADTQYF. The CDR3 nucleotides read TGTGCCAGCAACGGACTAGCAGATACGCAGTATTTT. The chain is built from TRBV2 and TRBJ2-3; 7 bases are shared with TRBD2. This CDR3 region has 12 residues. V was clipped by 7 bases and J by 4 bases; unmatched bases: 2. Germline CDR1 reads SNHLY; CDR2 reads FYNNEI.

This chain connects TRBV5-1 to TRBJ1-2, with unresolved D. The CDR3 contains 14 residues. V was shortened by 2 bases and J by 3 bases, with 11 bases between the two germline ends. CDR1 SGHRS and CDR2 YFSETQ come from the germline V gene. CDR3 sequence: CASSFLVNDYGYTF. CDR3 sequence (DNA): TGCGCCAGCAGCTTTCTAGTTAATGACTATGGCTACACCTTC.

This clonotype was seen just once. The chain has TRBV5-4 and TRBJ2-5; the D is unclear. V gave up 0 bases and J gave up 1 base, with 4 bases separating them. Per the germline V gene, CDR1 is SGHNT and CDR2 is YYREEE (reference sequence). The length of the CDR3 is 13 residues. This chain's CDR3 is CASSLEPQETQYF. The CDR3 DNA sequence: TGTGCCAGCAGCTTGGAACCCCAAGAGACCCAGTACTTC.

This clonotype has just one count. V usage is TRBV15 and J usage is TRBJ2-3; D is uncertain. The germline gives CDR1 LNHNV, CDR2 YYDKDF (reference sequence). Trimming cost V 5 bases and J 5 bases, with 11 bases left between them. The CDR3 extends over 13 amino acids. This chain's CDR3 is CATSPWKLDTQYF. CDR3 bases: TGTGCCACCAGCCCCTGGAAATTAGATACGCAGTATTTT.